This T cell receptor beta chain was identified during a study of T cell repertoires in cytomegalovirus infection. Study summary: HLA-B-restricted CMV epitopes that are well studied, plus recently identified HLA-C-restricted ones, were used by the study. Matching HLA type, along with CMV infection, was indicated by public TCR beta signatures. Whole-study results and caveats: Individuals carrying CMV plus the relevant HLA were identified by cumulative frequency of public TCR beta families.

In TCRdb, the reads were re-called with MiXCR into one record per CDR3 protein. Counted here are about 110,000 distinct CDR3 sequences, over 30% occurring once; the ten biggest clones make up around two fifths. Germline CDR1 SGHVS, CDR2 FNYEAQ. V was shortened by 1 base and J by 3 bases, with 9 bases between the two germline ends. The CDR3 contains 14 residues. This clonotype was counted between two and nine times. The antigen remains unidentified. This chain links TRBV7-6 with TRBJ1-1; no reliable D call. The specimen comprised CD8+ T cells from cultured PBMCs, sampled from culture after CMV antigen stimulation. This TCR derives from a human donor in good health (CMV status not recorded). Some clones in this sample may be carry-over from other donors' samples. In nucleotides, the CDR3 is TGTGCCAGCAGCTTAGGTCTCGGGGACACTGAAGCTTTCTTT. Protein: CASSLGLGDTEAFF. Full variable domain (rest looked up from reference TRBV7-6 and TRBJ1-1): GAGVSQSPRYKVTKRGQDVALRCDPISGHVSLYWYRQALGQGPEFLTYFNYEAQQDKSGLPNDRFSAERPEGSISTLTIQRTEQRDSAMYRCASSLGLGDTEAFFGQGTRLTVV.